The entry that follows covers one T cell receptor beta chain sequence. Trimming took 3 bases from V and 4 from J; bases not matched to a gene: 3. The CDR3 consists of 14 residues. Germline V gene data show CDR1 as LGHNA and CDR2 as YNFKEQ. The sample originates from a study of technical replicates of blood from a few donors. This table comes from immunoSEQ multiplex PCR, and its TCRdb copy is limited to in-frame clones, with some not included. The data contain fewer than 85,000 clones, more than 90% of them singletons. The chain employs TRBV4-2 and TRBJ2-7, with 10 bases matching TRBD1. Sequencing was carried out using PBMCs. This receptor was identified in a human donor in good health. Some clones in this sample may be carry-over from other donors' samples. The CDR3 sequence is CASSQRTGGYEQYF. The CDR3 bases are TGTGCCAGCAGCCAGCGGACAGGGGGATACGAGCAGTACTTC.